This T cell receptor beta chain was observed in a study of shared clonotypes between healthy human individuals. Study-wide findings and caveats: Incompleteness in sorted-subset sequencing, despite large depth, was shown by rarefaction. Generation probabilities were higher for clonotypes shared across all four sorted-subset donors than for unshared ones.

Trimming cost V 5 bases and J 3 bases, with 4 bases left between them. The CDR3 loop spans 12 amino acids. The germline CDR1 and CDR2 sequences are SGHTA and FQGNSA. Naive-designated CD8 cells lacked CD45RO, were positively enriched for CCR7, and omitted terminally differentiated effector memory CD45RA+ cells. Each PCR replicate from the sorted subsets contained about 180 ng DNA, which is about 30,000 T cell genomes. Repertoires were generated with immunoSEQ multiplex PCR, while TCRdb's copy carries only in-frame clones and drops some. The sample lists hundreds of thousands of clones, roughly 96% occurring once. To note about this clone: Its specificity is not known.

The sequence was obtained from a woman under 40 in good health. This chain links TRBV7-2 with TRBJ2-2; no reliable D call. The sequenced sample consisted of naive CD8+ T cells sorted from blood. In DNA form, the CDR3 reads TGTGCCAGCAGCGAGCACACCGGGGAGCTGTTTTTT. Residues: CASSEHTGELFF. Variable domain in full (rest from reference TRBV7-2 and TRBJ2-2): GAGVSQSPSNKVTEKGKDVELRCDPISGHTALYWYRQSLGQGLEFLIYFQGNSAPDKSGLPSDRFSAERTGGSVSTLTIQRTQQEDSAVYLCASSEHTGELFFGEGSRLTVL.